These T cell receptor beta chains were read from a single sample in a study of T cell changes during pregnancy in multiple sclerosis. TCRdb's copy holds only in-frame clones and misses some; the assay was immunoSEQ multiplex PCR. The data hold 15,000 to 20,000 clones, with approximately 91% observed a single time. The sequences come from CD8+ T cells from peripheral blood mononuclear cells, collected after pregnancy. These receptors originate from a female donor in good health, enrolled as a control in a pregnancy study. The CDR3 runs from the conserved cysteine through the conserved F or W. The D gene is left open where the match is weak. Expanded clones are given a class, and other clones once, few, many or no size at all.

TGTGCCAGCAGTTTATATACAGGGCACGAGCAGTACTTC	CASSLYTGHEQYF	TRBJ2-7	13	NA	NA	TRBV27
TGTGCCAGCAGTTTAGTCGCTGGGGGGGCTGGGGCCAACGTCCTGACTTTC	CASSLVAGGAGANVLTF	TRBJ2-6	17	TRBD2	NA	TRBV27
TGTGCCAGCAGCTTTGGGCGTAGTCCAGGGGCGAGAGGCTACACCTTC	CASSFGRSPGARGYTF	TRBJ1-2	16	NA	NA	TRBV5-4
TGTGCCAGCAGCTTAGCGGGACTAGCGGGAGAGTCCAATGAGCAGTTCTTC	CASSLAGLAGESNEQFF	TRBJ2-1	17	TRBD2	NA	TRBV11-2
TGTGCCAGCAGCGTGGGACAGGGGAAGGATGAAGCTTTCTTT	CASSVGQGKDEAFF	TRBJ1-1	14	TRBD1	NA	TRBV9
TGTGCCAGTAGTCCAGACAGGGGGAGGCTCAGGGCTTTCTTT	CASSPDRGRLRAFF	TRBJ1-1	14	TRBD1	few	TRBV19
TGCGCCAGCAGCTTGGGCCCCACCTACCCGGCTTTCTTT	CASSLGPTYPAFF	TRBJ1-1	13	NA	NA	TRBV5-1
TGTGCCAGCAGCTCCCTTAATCACGAGCAGTACTTC	CASSSLNHEQYF	TRBJ2-7	12	NA	NA	TRBV13
TGTGCCAGCCGGTTCCGAGGTGCAACTAATGAAAAACTGTTTTTT	CASRFRGATNEKLFF	TRBJ1-4	15	NA	NA	TRBV6-5
TGTGCCAGCAGCCCGACTAGCGGGGGGGCAAACACCGGGGAGCTGTTTTTT	CASSPTSGGANTGELFF	TRBJ2-2	17	TRBD2	NA	TRBV7-9
TGTGCCAGCAGCATCTTGCAGGCCCCCTACGAGCAGTACTTC	CASSILQAPYEQYF	TRBJ2-7	14	NA	NA	TRBV7-9
TGTGCCAGCGGTAACGGGGGGGAGGCAGATACGCAGTATTTT	CASGNGGEADTQYF	TRBJ2-3	14	TRBD2	NA	TRBV6-4
TGTGCCAGCAGCCCAACTAGCGACGACAATGAGCAGTTCTTC	CASSPTSDDNEQFF	TRBJ2-1	14	TRBD2	NA	TRBV5-8
TGTGCCAGCAGCCTAACCACGGGACAAGAGCAGTTCTTC	CASSLTTGQEQFF	TRBJ2-1	13	NA	NA	TRBV13
TGTGCCAGCAGGCCAACGACAGGGGGCGGACAGCCCCAGCATTTT	CASRPTTGGGQPQHF	TRBJ1-5	15	TRBD1	few	TRBV28
TGTGCCAGCAGTCCCGATGGAAGGGGATCGGGGCAGTACTTC	CASSPDGRGSGQYF	TRBJ2-7	14	NA	NA	TRBV27
TGTGCCAGCATAGGGGTAGGCGAGCAGTACTTC	CASIGVGEQYF	TRBJ2-7	11	NA	once	TRBV27
TGTGCCAGCAGCTTTATGAGAGGGTGCCCCTACGAGCAGTACTTC	CASSFMRGCPYEQYF	TRBJ2-7	15	NA	NA	TRBV11-3
TGTGCCAGCAGCGGGGGACAGGGCATAAATCAGCCCCAGCATTTT	CASSGGQGINQPQHF	TRBJ1-5	15	TRBD1	NA	TRBV9
TGTGCCAGCAGTTTAGCGGGAGGGCCTAATGAGCAGTTCTTC	CASSLAGGPNEQFF	TRBJ2-1	14	TRBD2	NA	TRBV27
TGTGCCAGCAGCGTTACTAGCGGGAGCCACAATGAGCAGTTCTTC	CASSVTSGSHNEQFF	TRBJ2-1	15	TRBD2	NA	TRBV7-9
TGCGCCAGCAGCCAAGATATGAGAGAAGCTTTCTTT	CASSQDMREAFF	TRBJ1-1	12	NA	few	TRBV4-1
TGCGCCAGCAGCTTGGGACTAGCGGGCGTCACTCAAGAGACCCAGTACTTC	CASSLGLAGVTQETQYF	TRBJ2-5	17	TRBD2	NA	TRBV5-1
TGTGCCAGCAGTTCCCCGGACAGGGCCTTCTTGAACACTGAAGCTTTCTTT	CASSSPDRAFLNTEAFF	TRBJ1-1	17	TRBD1	NA	TRBV27
TGCGCCAGCAGCCAGATCACGGGCGAGCAGTACTTC	CASSQITGEQYF	TRBJ2-7	12	NA	NA	TRBV4-1
TGTGCCAGCAGGCCGGGTGGTTTGGATACGCAGTATTTT	CASRPGGLDTQYF	TRBJ2-3	13	NA	once	TRBV27
TGTGCCAGCAGCTTAAACAGGGTTAGCACAGATACGCAGTATTTT	CASSLNRVSTDTQYF	TRBJ2-3	15	NA	NA	TRBV7-9
TGTGCCAGCAGCTTTGGGAGTCGGCTCGAGCAGTACTTC	CASSFGSRLEQYF	TRBJ2-7	13	NA	NA	TRBV7-9
TGTGCCTGGAGTGTCAGCTACGAGCAGTACTTC	CAWSVSYEQYF	TRBJ2-7	11	NA	NA	TRBV30
TGTGCCAGTAAACGGGGGAGCTCCTACAATGAGCAGTTCTTC	CASKRGSSYNEQFF	TRBJ2-1	14	NA	NA	TRBV27
TGCAGCGTTCTCGAACTAACCTACGAGCAGTACTTC	CSVLELTYEQYF	TRBJ2-7	12	NA	once	TRBV29-1
TGTGCCAGCTCACCATGGACCCTAGCGGGAGACGGTGAGCAGTTCTTC	CASSPWTLAGDGEQFF	TRBJ2-1	16	TRBD2	once	TRBV18
TGTGCCAGCAGTTCAAACCTAAATTACGAGCAGTACTTC	CASSSNLNYEQYF	TRBJ2-7	13	NA	medium-sized	TRBV6-5
TGCGCCAGCAGCGGCACGACAGGGTCCTATGGCTACACCTTC	CASSGTTGSYGYTF	TRBJ1-2	14	TRBD1	NA	TRBV5-1
TGTGCCAGCACCGAGGTGGGGACTAGCGGAAGTCAAGAGACCCAGTACTTC	CASTEVGTSGSQETQYF	TRBJ2-5	17	TRBD2	NA	TRBV5-6
TGTGCCAGCAGTTTATGGGTGGGGGCGGGAGCGGACAATGAGCAGTTCTTC	CASSLWVGAGADNEQFF	TRBJ2-1	17	NA	once	TRBV28
TGTGCCAGCAGTTACGGCGGGACCCTTACCTACGAGCAGTACTTC	CASSYGGTLTYEQYF	TRBJ2-7	15	NA	NA	TRBV6-5
TGTGCCAGCAGCTTAGTCCTTGAGAGACAAGAGACCCAGTACTTC	CASSLVLERQETQYF	TRBJ2-5	15	NA	NA	TRBV11-2
TGTGCCAGCAGCTTAACTGGAACTAGCGGCAGGGTAGGGGAGCTGTTTTTT	CASSLTGTSGRVGELFF	TRBJ2-2	17	TRBD2	NA	TRBV7-6
TGCGCCAGCAGCTTTCGGGACAGGGTTAACAATGAGCAGTTCTTC	CASSFRDRVNNEQFF	TRBJ2-1	15	TRBD1	NA	TRBV5-1
TGTGCCAGCAGTTCGGTAGCCTCCGACAGGGATGAGCAGTTCTTC	CASSSVASDRDEQFF	TRBJ2-1	15	TRBD1	NA	TRBV2
TGTGCCAGTGCTACCTATAATTCACCCCTCCACTTT	CASATYNSPLHF	TRBJ1-6	12	NA	NA	TRBV25-1
TGTGCCAGCAGCCCACAAAGTCGGGCCAACGTCCTGACTTTC	CASSPQSRANVLTF	TRBJ2-6	14	NA	NA	TRBV7-6
TGTGCCAGCAGGGACAGGGATGCATACGAGCAGTACTTC	CASRDRDAYEQYF	TRBJ2-7	13	TRBD1	NA	TRBV6-6
TGTGCCAGTAGTATCGAGTTGACCTTAAGGACAGGGTCATATGGCTACACCTTC	CASSIELTLRTGSYGYTF	TRBJ1-2	18	TRBD1	once	TRBV19
TGTGCCAGCAGCTCGACTGGGGGCTTCTCCGAGCAGTACTTC	CASSSTGGFSEQYF	TRBJ2-7	14	NA	NA	TRBV7-2
TGTGCCAGCAGTTTGTCATTTTCCAATGAGCAGTTCTTC	CASSLSFSNEQFF	TRBJ2-1	13	NA	NA	TRBV27
TGTGCCAGCAGCTTACTAGCGGGGGGCAACTACGAGCAGTACTTC	CASSLLAGGNYEQYF	TRBJ2-7	15	TRBD2	NA	TRBV5-6
TGTGCCACCAGCAGAGACAGGGATTTTACAGATACGCAGTATTTT	CATSRDRDFTDTQYF	TRBJ2-3	15	NA	NA	TRBV15
TGTGCCAGCAGTGTCTCTAGCGGGAGTTTCTCCGGGGAGCTGTTTTTT	CASSVSSGSFSGELFF	TRBJ2-2	16	TRBD2	NA	TRBV2
TGTGCCAGCAGTTTATCGGGCCCTACGAACACTGAAGCTTTCTTT	CASSLSGPTNTEAFF	TRBJ1-1	15	NA	NA	TRBV27
TGTGCCAGCAGCCACCGGACTACAGAGACCCAGTACTTC	CASSHRTTETQYF	TRBJ2-5	13	NA	NA	TRBV7-8
TGTGCCAGCAGCTTAGTTTTGTGGGACAGGGTCGAGTACGAGCAGTACTTC	CASSLVLWDRVEYEQYF	TRBJ2-7	17	TRBD1	NA	TRBV11-3
TGCAGCGTGAACTCCGGGACAGGGCTAGGAAACACCATATATTTT	CSVNSGTGLGNTIYF	TRBJ1-3	15	TRBD1	NA	TRBV29-1
TGCGCCAGCAGCCCGGGGGGTAGCGGGGGGGCGCTGGGTCCAGATACGCAGTATTTT	CASSPGGSGGALGPDTQYF	TRBJ2-3	19	TRBD2	NA	TRBV4-1
TGTGCCAGCAGCGCCGGCTACGAGCAGTACTTC	CASSAGYEQYF	TRBJ2-7	11	NA	NA	TRBV9
TGTGCCTGGAGTTGGGGCGGGGGGGCCTACAATGAGCAGTTCTTC	CAWSWGGGAYNEQFF	TRBJ2-1	15	TRBD2	NA	TRBV30
TGTGCCAGCAGCTTCGGGGATAGCAATCAGCCCCAGCATTTT	CASSFGDSNQPQHF	TRBJ1-5	14	NA	NA	TRBV5-6
TGTGCCAGCTTGGGCAGAGTGAACACTGAAGCTTTCTTT	CASLGRVNTEAFF	TRBJ1-1	13	NA	NA	TRBV6-1
TGTGCAAGTCGCTTTATAATTAGCGGGAGGGCCGTCTACGAGCAGTACTTC	CASRFIISGRAVYEQYF	TRBJ2-7	17	NA	NA	TRBV12-2